The sequence of this TCR beta chain was determined in a study of blood T cell repertoires in COVID-19. Whole-study context: Sites across the United States, Italy and Spain contributed samples from acute and convalescent COVID-19.

TCRdb's table, derived via immunoSEQ multiplex PCR, lists solely in-frame clones and lacks some. The sample holds 200,000 to 250,000 clones, roughly nine tenths seen once. Germline V gene lookup returns CDR1 SGHVS and CDR2 FQNEAQ. The CDR3 runs 15 residues. Deletions cut 5 bases from V and 2 bases from J, with 15 bases between. This clone was seen a few times. The clonotype comes from a young man with active or convalescent COVID-19. Sequenced material: peripheral blood. The J gene is TRBJ1-1, the V gene TRBV7-8, with D maybe TRBD1 (6 bases). The CDR3 here is CASSARTALNTEAFF. The CDR3 nucleotides are TGTGCCAGCAGCGCCCGGACAGCCCTAAACACTGAAGCTTTCTTT. The full variable domain, with the rest looked up from reference TRBV7-8 and TRBJ1-1, is GAGVSQSPRYKVAKRGQDVALRCDPISGHVSLFWYQQALGQGPEFLTYFQNEAQLDKSGLPSDRFFAERPEGSVSTLKIQRTQQEDSAVYLCASSARTALNTEAFFGQGTRLTVV.